Listed below are T cell receptor beta chains from one sample, sequenced in a study of human T cells and chemical hapten exposure. In TCRdb, the RACE reads were re-called with MiXCR into one record per CDR3 protein. The sample consists of about 110,000 distinct CDR3 sequences, 11% of them appearing once. The source was whole blood, collected in connection with sensitization to the hapten diphenylcyclopropenone (DPC). The receptor set was obtained from a middle-aged woman with alopecia areata. Some clones in this sample may be carry-over from other donors' samples. Each CDR3 is given with its conserved first and last residue. Fields, in order: J gene, V gene, clone size, D gene, CDR3 protein, CDR3 DNA. D genes are given only for firm matches. Some rows mark clone size as missing; the rest say once, few, many or name a class of expanded clone.

>TRBJ1-5|TRBV6-2/TRBV6-3|many|-
CASSSAGGLGNQPQHF
TGTGCCAGCAGCTCGGCGGGGGGGCTGGGAAATCAGCCCCAGCATTTT
>TRBJ1-6|TRBV6-2/TRBV6-3|many|-
CASSPPGRISTLHF
TGTGCCAGCAGCCCCCCGGGACGGATTTCGACCCTCCACTTT
>TRBJ2-1|TRBV12-3/TRBV12-4|many|TRBD2
CASTRHRGSSYNEQFF
TGTGCCAGCACCAGACACCGCGGGAGCTCCTACAATGAGCAGTTCTTC
>TRBJ1-1|TRBV6-2/TRBV6-3|-|-
CASKTVGTEAFF
TGTGCCAGCAAGACAGTTGGGACTGAAGCTTTCTTT
>TRBJ1-1|TRBV25-1|few|-
CASSGGKGGHLSAFF
TGTGCCAGCAGTGGGGGAAAGGGGGGCCACTTGTCAGCTTTCTTT
>TRBJ1-4|TRBV2|-|-
CASSDSIGTGEKLFF
TGTGCCAGCAGTGATTCGATCGGGACGGGTGAAAAACTGTTTTTT
>TRBJ2-2|TRBV14|-|-
CASSQLTAGELFF
TGTGCCAGCAGCCAATTGACGGCCGGGGAGCTGTTTTTT
>TRBJ2-3|TRBV7-2|few|TRBD2
CASSFRASGSTDTQYF
TGTGCCAGCAGCTTTCGGGCTAGCGGGAGCACAGATACGCAGTATTTT
>TRBJ1-4|TRBV7-8|many|-
CASSLGHSNEKLFF
TGTGCCAGCAGCTTAGGACACAGTAATGAAAAACTGTTTTTT
>TRBJ2-7|TRBV7-2|many|-
CASSLQRREYEQYF
TGTGCCAGCAGCCTCCAGCGGAGAGAGTACGAGCAGTACTTC
>TRBJ1-4|TRBV9|-|-
CASSPGPINEKLFF
TGTGCCAGCAGCCCAGGGCCGATTAATGAAAAACTGTTTTTT
>TRBJ2-5|TRBV5-1|many|TRBD1
CASSLAGQGVKETQYF
TGCGCCAGCAGCTTGGCGGGACAGGGGGTGAAAGAGACCCAGTACTTC
>TRBJ2-1|TRBV4-3|-|-
CASSQDQDSGWLAFF
TGCGCCAGCAGCCAAGATCAGGACTCCGGATGGTTAGCGTTCTTC
>TRBJ1-2|TRBV24-1|many|TRBD1
CATSAIQGPLCGYTF
TGTGCCACCAGTGCCATACAGGGGCCTCTCTGTGGCTACACCTTC
>TRBJ2-1|TRBV29-1|many|-
CSALGWDEQFF
TGCAGCGCCCTAGGATGGGATGAGCAGTTCTTC
>TRBJ2-1|TRBV7-9|many|TRBD2
CASSSETSGGSYNEQFF
TGTGCCAGCAGCTCCGAGACTAGCGGGGGGTCCTACAATGAGCAGTTCTTC
>TRBJ1-1|TRBV7-3|few|-
CASSLRWGDTEAFF
TGTGCCAGCAGCTTAAGGTGGGGGGACACTGAAGCTTTCTTT
>TRBJ1-5|TRBV20-1|many|-
CSAGQGSQPQHF
TGCAGTGCAGGGCAGGGGAGTCAGCCCCAGCATTTT
>TRBJ1-4|TRBV11-2|-|-
CASSLELRTNEKLFF
TGTGCCAGCAGCTTAGAACTGAGAACTAATGAAAAACTGTTTTTT
>TRBJ2-2|TRBV11-3|-|-
CASRQTGFDTGELFF
TGTGCCAGCAGACAAACAGGGTTTGACACCGGGGAGCTGTTTTTT
>TRBJ1-5|TRBV4-3|many|-
CASSQVLRYVQPQHF
TGCGCCAGCAGCCAAGTCTTAAGATATGTTCAGCCCCAGCATTTT
>TRBJ1-3|TRBV28|many|-
CASSFRGQGTSGNTIYF
TGTGCCAGCAGTTTCCGGGGTCAGGGAACTTCTGGAAACACCATATATTTT
>TRBJ1-3|TRBV20-1|many|TRBD1
CSATQGAGNTIYF
TGCAGTGCTACCCAGGGGGCTGGAAACACCATATATTTT
>TRBJ2-3|TRBV27|-|-
CASSLSQLTDTQYF
TGTGCCAGCAGTTTATCACAGCTAACAGATACGCAGTATTTT
>TRBJ2-7|TRBV29-1|many|-
CSAADSSYEQYF
TGCAGCGCTGCCGACAGTTCCTACGAGCAGTACTTC
>TRBJ2-2|TRBV28|many|-
CASSLGFNTGELFF
TGTGCCAGCAGTTTAGGATTTAACACCGGGGAGCTGTTTTTT
>TRBJ1-1|TRBV28|-|-
CASSFGVQNTEAFF
TGTGCCAGCAGTTTCGGGGTACAGAACACTGAAGCTTTCTTT
>TRBJ2-2|TRBV6-6|few|TRBD1
CASSSNRGKTGELFF
TGTGCCAGCAGCTCTAACAGGGGGAAGACCGGGGAGCTGTTTTTT
>TRBJ1-2|TRBV29-1|-|-
CSVCLARDYGYTF
TGCAGCGTTTGTCTGGCACGGGACTATGGCTACACCTTC
>TRBJ1-2|TRBV5-4|many|-
CASSSPRGVRGYTF
TGTGCCAGCAGCTCCCCCAGGGGTGTGAGAGGCTACACCTTC
>TRBJ2-7|TRBV9|many|TRBD2
CASSPRALAVSYEQYF
TGTGCCAGCAGCCCCCGAGCGCTAGCGGTCTCCTACGAGCAGTACTTC
>TRBJ1-1|TRBV30|many|-
CAWSMGLNTEAFF
TGTGCCTGGAGTATGGGGCTGAACACTGAAGCTTTCTTT
>TRBJ2-4|TRBV20-1|many|-
CSVSDSNSGNIQYF
TGCAGTGTCAGCGACTCTAATTCGGGAAACATTCAGTACTTC
>TRBJ1-5|TRBV19|-|-
CASNPQGYQPQHF
TGTGCCAGTAATCCCCAGGGCTATCAGCCCCAGCATTTT
>TRBJ2-1|TRBV30|-|TRBD2
CAWSVARTSGSGNEQFF
TGTGCCTGGAGTGTCGCCCGGACTAGCGGGAGTGGCAATGAGCAGTTCTTC
>TRBJ2-5|TRBV6-2/TRBV6-3|-|TRBD1
CASSYFVTGVYPETQYF
TGTGCCAGCAGTTACTTCGTGACAGGGGTCTATCCAGAGACCCAGTACTTC
>TRBJ2-7|TRBV7-9|many|-
CASSSGWGYEQYF
TGTGCCAGCAGCTCCGGGTGGGGATACGAGCAGTACTTC